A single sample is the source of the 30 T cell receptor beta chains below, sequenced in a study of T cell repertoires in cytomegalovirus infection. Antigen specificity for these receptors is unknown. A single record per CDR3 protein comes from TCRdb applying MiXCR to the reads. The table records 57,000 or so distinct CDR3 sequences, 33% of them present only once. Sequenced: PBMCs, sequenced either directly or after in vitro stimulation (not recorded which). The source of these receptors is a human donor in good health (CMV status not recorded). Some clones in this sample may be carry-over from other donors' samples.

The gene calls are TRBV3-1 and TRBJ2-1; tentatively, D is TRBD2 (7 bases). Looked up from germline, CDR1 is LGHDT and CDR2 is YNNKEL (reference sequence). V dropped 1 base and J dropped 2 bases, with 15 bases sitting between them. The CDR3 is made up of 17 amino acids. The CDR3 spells CASSQGSGGLTYNEQFF. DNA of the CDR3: TGTGCCAGCAGCCAAGGGTCGGGGGGCCTAACCTACAATGAGCAGTTCTTC.

The CDR3 bases are TGTGCCAGCCATCCGGGGGCAGGAGACACCATATATTTT. Translation gives CASHPGAGDTIYF. This chain connects TRBV19 to TRBJ1-3; D is possibly TRBD1 (6 bases). Germline loops: CDR1 LNHDA, CDR2 SQIVND (reference sequence). There are 13 residues in the CDR3. Trimming removed 9 bases at V and 8 bases at J, with 17 bases between.

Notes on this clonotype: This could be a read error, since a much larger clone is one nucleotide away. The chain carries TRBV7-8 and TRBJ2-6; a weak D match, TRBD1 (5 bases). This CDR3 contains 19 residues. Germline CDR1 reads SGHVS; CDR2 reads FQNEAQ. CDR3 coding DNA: TGTGCCAACAGCTTGAGGAGACAGCACTTACACTCTGGGGCCAACGTCCTGACTTTC. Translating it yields CANSLRRQHLHSGANVLTF.

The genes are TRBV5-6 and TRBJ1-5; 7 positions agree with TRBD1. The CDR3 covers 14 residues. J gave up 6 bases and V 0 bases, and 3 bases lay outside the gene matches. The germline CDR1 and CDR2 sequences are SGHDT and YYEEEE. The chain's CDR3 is CASSLGQGSQPQHF. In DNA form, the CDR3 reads TGTGCCAGCAGCTTGGGACAGGGCAGTCAGCCCCAGCATTTT.

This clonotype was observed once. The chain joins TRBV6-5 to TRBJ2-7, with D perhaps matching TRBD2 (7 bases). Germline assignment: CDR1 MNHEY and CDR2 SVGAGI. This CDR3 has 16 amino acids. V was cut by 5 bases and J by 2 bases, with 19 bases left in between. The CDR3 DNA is TGTGCCAGCAGTCCTATCTGGGAGGGGGGGACCTACGAGCAGTACTTC. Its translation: CASSPIWEGGTYEQYF.

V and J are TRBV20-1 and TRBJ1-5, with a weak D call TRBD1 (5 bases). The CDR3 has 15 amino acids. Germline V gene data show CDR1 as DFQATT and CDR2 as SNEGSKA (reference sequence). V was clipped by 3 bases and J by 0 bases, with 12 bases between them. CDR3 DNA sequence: TGCAGTGCTAGGGGCGACAGTTATAGCAATCAGCCCCAGCATTTT. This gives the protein CSARGDSYSNQPQHF.

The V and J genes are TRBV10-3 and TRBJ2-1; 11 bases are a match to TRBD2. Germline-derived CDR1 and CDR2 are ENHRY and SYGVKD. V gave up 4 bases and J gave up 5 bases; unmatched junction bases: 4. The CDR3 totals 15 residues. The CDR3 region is CAISVGTSGDNEQFF. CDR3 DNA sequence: TGTGCCATCAGTGTCGGGACTAGCGGTGACAATGAGCAGTTCTTC.

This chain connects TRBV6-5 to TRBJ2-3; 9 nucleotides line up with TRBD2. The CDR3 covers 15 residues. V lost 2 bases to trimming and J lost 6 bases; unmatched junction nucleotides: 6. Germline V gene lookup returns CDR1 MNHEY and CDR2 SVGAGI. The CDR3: CASSYRLAGRDTQYF. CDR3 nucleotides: TGTGCCAGCAGTTACAGGCTAGCGGGGAGGGATACGCAGTATTTT.

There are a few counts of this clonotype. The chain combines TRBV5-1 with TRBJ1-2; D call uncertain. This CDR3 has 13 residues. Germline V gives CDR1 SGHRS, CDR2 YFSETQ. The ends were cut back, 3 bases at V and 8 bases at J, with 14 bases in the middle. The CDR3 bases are TGCGCCAGCAGCTCCACTGGGTACAAGGGCTACACCTTC. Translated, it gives CASSSTGYKGYTF.

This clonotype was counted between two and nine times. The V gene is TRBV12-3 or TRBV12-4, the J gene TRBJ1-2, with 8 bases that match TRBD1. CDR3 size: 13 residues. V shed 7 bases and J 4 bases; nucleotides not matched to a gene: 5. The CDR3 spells CASTPGGSYGYTF. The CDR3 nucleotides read TGTGCCAGCACTCCAGGGGGCAGCTATGGCTACACCTTC.

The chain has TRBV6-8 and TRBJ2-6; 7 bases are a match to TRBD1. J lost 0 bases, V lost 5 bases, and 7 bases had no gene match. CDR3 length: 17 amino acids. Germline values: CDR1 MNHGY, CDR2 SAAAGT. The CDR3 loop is CASSVTGWSSGANVLTF. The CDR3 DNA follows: TGTGCCAGCAGTGTGACAGGGTGGAGCTCTGGGGCCAACGTCCTGACTTTC.

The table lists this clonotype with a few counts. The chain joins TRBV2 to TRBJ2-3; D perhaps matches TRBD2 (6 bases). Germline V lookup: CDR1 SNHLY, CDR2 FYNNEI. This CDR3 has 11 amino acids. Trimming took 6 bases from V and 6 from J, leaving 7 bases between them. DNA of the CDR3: TGTGCCAGCAGACGGGGGGATACGCAGTATTTT. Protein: CASRRGDTQYF.

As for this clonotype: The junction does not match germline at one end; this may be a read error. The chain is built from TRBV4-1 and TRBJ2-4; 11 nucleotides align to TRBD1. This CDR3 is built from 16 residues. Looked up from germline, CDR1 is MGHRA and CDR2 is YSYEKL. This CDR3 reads CASSQDRLGQGVIQYF. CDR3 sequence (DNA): TGTGCCAGCAGCCAAGATCGATTGGGACAGGGGGTCATTCAGTACTTC.

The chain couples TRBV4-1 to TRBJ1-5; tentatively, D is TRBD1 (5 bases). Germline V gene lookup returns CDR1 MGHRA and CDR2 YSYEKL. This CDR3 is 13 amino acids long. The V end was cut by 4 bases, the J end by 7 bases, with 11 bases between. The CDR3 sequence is CASSPQGIQPQHF. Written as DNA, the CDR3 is TGCGCCAGCAGCCCCCAGGGTATCCAGCCCCAGCATTTT.

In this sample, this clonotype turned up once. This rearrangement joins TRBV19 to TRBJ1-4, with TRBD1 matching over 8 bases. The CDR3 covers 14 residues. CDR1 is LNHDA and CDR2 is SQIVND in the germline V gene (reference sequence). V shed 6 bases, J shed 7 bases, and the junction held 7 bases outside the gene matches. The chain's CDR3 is CASRAGTGPEKLFF. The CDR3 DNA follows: TGTGCCAGTAGAGCCGGGACAGGCCCTGAAAAACTGTTTTTT. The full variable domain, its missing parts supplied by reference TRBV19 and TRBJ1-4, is DGGITQSPKYLFRKEGQNVTLSCEQNLNHDAMYWYRQDPGQGLRLIYYSQIVNDFQKGDIAEGYSVSREKKESFPLTVTSAQKNPTAFYLCASRAGTGPEKLFFGSGTQLSVL.

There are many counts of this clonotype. CDR3 DNA sequence: TGTGCCAGCAGCTTCGGGACACGGGAGACCCAGTACTTC. It specifies CASSFGTRETQYF. The chain joins TRBV7-2 to TRBJ2-5; weak D call: TRBD1 (6 bases). The CDR3 extends over 13 amino acids. Germline assignment: CDR1 SGHTA and CDR2 FQGNSA. Between the trimmed V and J ends, which lost 3 bases and 5 bases, there was a span of 10 bases.

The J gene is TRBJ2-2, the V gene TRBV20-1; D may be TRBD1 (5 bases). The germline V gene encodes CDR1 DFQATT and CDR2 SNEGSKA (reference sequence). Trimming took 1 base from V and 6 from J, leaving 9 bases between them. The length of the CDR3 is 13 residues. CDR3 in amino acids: CSARGQFAGELFF. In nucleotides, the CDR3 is TGCAGTGCTAGAGGACAGTTTGCCGGGGAGCTGTTTTTT.

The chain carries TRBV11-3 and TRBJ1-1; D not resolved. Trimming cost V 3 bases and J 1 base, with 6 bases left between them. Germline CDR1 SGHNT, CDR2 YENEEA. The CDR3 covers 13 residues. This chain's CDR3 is CASSLLGNTEAFF. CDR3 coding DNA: TGTGCCAGCAGCTTGCTAGGGAACACTGAAGCTTTCTTT.

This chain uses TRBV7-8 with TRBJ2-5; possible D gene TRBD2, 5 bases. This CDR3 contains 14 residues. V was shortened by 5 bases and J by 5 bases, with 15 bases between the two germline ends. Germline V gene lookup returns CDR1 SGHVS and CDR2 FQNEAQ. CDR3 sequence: CASSPPGEGETQYF. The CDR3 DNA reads TGTGCCAGCAGCCCTCCCGGGGAAGGGGAGACCCAGTACTTC. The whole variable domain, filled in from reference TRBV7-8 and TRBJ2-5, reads GAGVSQSPRYKVAKRGQDVALRCDPISGHVSLFWYQQALGQGPEFLTYFQNEAQLDKSGLPSDRFFAERPEGSVSTLKIQRTQQEDSAVYLCASSPPGEGETQYFGPGTRLLVL.

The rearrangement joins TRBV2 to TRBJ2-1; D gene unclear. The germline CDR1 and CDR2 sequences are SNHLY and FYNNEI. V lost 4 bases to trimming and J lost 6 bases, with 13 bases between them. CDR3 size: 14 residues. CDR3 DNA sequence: TGTGCCAGCAGTGGCACCCCCACCACCAATGAGCAGTTCTTC. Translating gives CASSGTPTTNEQFF. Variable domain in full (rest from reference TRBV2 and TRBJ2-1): EPEVTQTPSHQVTQMGQEVILRCVPISNHLYFYWYRQILGQKVEFLVSFYNNEISEKSEIFDDQFSVERPDGSNFTLKIRSTKLEDSAMYFCASSGTPTTNEQFFGPGTRLTVL.

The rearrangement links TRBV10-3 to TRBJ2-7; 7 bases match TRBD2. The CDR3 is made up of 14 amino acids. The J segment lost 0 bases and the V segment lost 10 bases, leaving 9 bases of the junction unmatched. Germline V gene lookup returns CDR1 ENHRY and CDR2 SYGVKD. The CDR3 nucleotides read TGTGCCACCTCACTAGCGCCTAACTCCTACGAGCAGTACTTC. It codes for CATSLAPNSYEQYF.

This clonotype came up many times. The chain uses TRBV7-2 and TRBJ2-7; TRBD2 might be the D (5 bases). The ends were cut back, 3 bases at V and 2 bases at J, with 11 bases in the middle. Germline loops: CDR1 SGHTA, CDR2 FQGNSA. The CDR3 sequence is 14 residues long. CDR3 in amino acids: CASSFLPGTYEQYF. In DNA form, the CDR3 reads TGTGCCAGCAGCTTTCTACCGGGAACCTACGAGCAGTACTTC. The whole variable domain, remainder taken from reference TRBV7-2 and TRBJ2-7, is GAGVSQSPSNKVTEKGKDVELRCDPISGHTALYWYRQSLGQGLEFLIYFQGNSAPDKSGLPSDRFSAERTGGSVSTLTIQRTQQEDSAVYLCASSFLPGTYEQYFGPGTRLTVT.

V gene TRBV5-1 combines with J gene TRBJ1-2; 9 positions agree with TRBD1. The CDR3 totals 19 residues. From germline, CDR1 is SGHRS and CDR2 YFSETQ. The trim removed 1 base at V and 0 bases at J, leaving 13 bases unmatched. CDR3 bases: TGCGCCAGCAGCTTGCTTCTGAGGGACAGGGCCCTCTCTAACTATGGCTACACCTTC. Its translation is CASSLLLRDRALSNYGYTF. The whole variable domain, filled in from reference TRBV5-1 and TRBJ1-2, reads KAGVTQTPRYLIKTRGQQVTLSCSPISGHRSVSWYQQTPGQGLQFLFEYFSETQRNKGNFPGRFSGRQFSNSRSEMNVSTLELGDSALYLCASSLLLRDRALSNYGYTFGSGTRLTVV.

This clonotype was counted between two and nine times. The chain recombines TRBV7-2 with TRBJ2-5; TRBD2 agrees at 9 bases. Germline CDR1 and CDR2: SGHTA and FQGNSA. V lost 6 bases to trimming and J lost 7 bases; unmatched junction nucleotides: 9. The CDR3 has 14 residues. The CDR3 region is CASSIGGGAGTQYF. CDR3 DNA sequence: TGTGCCAGCAGTATAGGCGGGGGGGCGGGGACCCAGTACTTC.

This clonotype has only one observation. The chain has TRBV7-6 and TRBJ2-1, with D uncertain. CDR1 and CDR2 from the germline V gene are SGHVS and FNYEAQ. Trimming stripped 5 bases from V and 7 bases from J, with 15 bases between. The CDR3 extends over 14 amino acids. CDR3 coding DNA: TGTGCCAGCAGCGCCAGCCCAGTGGGGAATGAGCAGTTCTTC. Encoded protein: CASSASPVGNEQFF.

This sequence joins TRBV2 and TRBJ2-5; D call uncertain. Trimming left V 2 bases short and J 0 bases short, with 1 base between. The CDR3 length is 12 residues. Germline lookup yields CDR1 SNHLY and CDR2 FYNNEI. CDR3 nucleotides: TGTGCCAGCAGTGAAAACCAAGAGACCCAGTACTTC. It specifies CASSENQETQYF.

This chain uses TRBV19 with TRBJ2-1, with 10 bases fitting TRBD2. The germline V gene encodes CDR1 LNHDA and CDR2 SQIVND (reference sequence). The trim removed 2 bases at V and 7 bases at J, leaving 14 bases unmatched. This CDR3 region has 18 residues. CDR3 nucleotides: TGTGCCAGTAGTATACTGGGGTTTGGGAGCGGGAGGGAGAATGAGCAGTTCTTC. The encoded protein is CASSILGFGSGRENEQFF.

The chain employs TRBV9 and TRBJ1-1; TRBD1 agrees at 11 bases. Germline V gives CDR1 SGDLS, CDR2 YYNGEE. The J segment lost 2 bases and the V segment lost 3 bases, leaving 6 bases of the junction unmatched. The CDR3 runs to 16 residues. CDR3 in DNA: TGTGCCAGCAGCGAGGGGACAGGGGGGGTCAACACTGAAGCTTTCTTT. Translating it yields CASSEGTGGVNTEAFF.

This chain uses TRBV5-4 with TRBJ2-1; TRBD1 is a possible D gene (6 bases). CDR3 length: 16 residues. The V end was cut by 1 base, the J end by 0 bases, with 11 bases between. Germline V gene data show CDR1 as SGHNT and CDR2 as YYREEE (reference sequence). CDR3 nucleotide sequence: TGTGCCAGCAGCTTGTGGCAGGGGCCCTCCTACAATGAGCAGTTCTTC. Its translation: CASSLWQGPSYNEQFF.

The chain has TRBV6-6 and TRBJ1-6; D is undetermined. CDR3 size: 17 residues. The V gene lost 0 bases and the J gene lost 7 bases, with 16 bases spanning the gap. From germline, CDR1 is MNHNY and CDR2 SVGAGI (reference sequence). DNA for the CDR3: TGTGCCAGCAGTTACTCTTTAAGAGGGATGGGAAATTCACCCCTCCACTTT. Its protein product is CASSYSLRGMGNSPLHF.